One sample yielded the 19 T cell receptor beta chains listed below, sequenced in a study of Ad26.COV2.S vaccination and SARS-CoV-2 variants. The assay was immunoSEQ multiplex PCR, and TCRdb's table has in-frame clones only and misses some. The sample has around 450,000 clones, approximately 90% seen once; the top ten hold around 3.6%. Treatment described: some 19 received Ad26.COV2.S at low or high dose, single or two shots; 5 received placebo; per-sample allocation not given. At day 63 after the first vaccine or placebo injection, samples were drawn. The source was peripheral blood, collected in a trial of Ad26.COV2.S vaccine versus placebo. Receptors were obtained from a person aged 18 to 59 who received the Ad26.COV2.S COVID-19 vaccine or a placebo.

J is TRBJ1-6 and V is TRBV4-3, with 8 bases that match TRBD1. The CDR3 totals 21 residues. V lost 0 bases to trimming and J lost 3 bases; unmatched junction nucleotides: 16. CDR1 and CDR2 from the germline V gene are LGHNA and YSLEER. The DNA for the CDR3 is TGCGCCAGCAGCCAAGAGGATACAGGGGGTCCTTATCCCAGCTATAATTCACCCCTCCACTTT. It translates to CASSQEDTGGPYPSYNSPLHF.

The sample holds one count of this clone. The chain employs TRBV7-6 and TRBJ2-7; 7 positions agree with TRBD1. V lost 1 base and J lost 0; bases outside the gene matches: 3. The CDR3 is made up of 15 amino acids. CDR1 SGHVS and CDR2 FNYEAQ come from the germline V gene. In nucleotides, the CDR3 is TGTGCCAGCAGCTTAGAGGGGGCGAACTCCTACGAGCAGTACTTC. Translating gives CASSLEGANSYEQYF.

This chain uses TRBV19 with TRBJ2-5; maybe TRBD1 (6 bases). Germline V gene lookup returns CDR1 LNHDA and CDR2 SQIVND (reference sequence). The CDR3 runs to 13 residues. Trimming took 3 bases from V and 1 from J, leaving 6 bases between them. The CDR3 is CASSMDSQETQYF. CDR3 DNA sequence: TGTGCCAGTAGTATGGACAGCCAAGAGACCCAGTACTTC.

This rearrangement joins TRBV7-8 to TRBJ1-2, with 8 bases that match TRBD1. The germline gives CDR1 SGHVS, CDR2 FQNEAQ. This CDR3 is built from 17 residues. V gave up 5 bases and J gave up 4 bases; unmatched junction bases: 15. CDR3: CASSAIRTGIGLYGYTF. DNA of the CDR3: TGTGCCAGCAGCGCGATTAGGACAGGGATTGGTCTCTATGGCTACACCTTC.

The rearrangement joins TRBV6-5 to TRBJ1-6; D perhaps matches TRBD1 (6 bases). V was clipped by 6 bases and J by 4 bases, with 10 bases between them. Germline V CDR1 and CDR2: MNHEY, SVGAGI. The CDR3 is made up of 14 amino acids. The CDR3 nucleotides are TGTGCCAGCAGCGATGGACAGTATAATTCACCCCTCCACTTT. Its protein is CASSDGQYNSPLHF.

This chain connects TRBV18 to TRBJ2-7; 8 bases are shared with TRBD1. The ends lost 2 bases at V and 4 bases at J; junction bases unmatched: 4. Germline CDR1 is KGHSH and CDR2 is LQKENI. The CDR3 is 14 amino acids. CDR3 in amino acids: CASSPTGGLYEQYF. CDR3 sequence (DNA): TGTGCCAGCTCACCAACAGGGGGTTTGTACGAGCAGTACTTC.

There are a few counts of this clone. The chain combines TRBV30 with TRBJ1-4, with 9 bases fitting TRBD1. The V gene end was trimmed by 7 bases and the J gene end by 1 base; junction bases not matched to a gene: 10. Looked up from germline, CDR1 is GTSNPN and CDR2 is SVGIG (reference sequence). There are 16 residues in the CDR3. CDR3 sequence reads: CALRGTGRLTNEKLFF. In nucleotides, the CDR3 is TGTGCCTTGAGAGGGACAGGGAGATTAACTAATGAAAAACTGTTTTTT. The complete variable domain, with remaining parts taken from reference TRBV30 and TRBJ1-4, reads SQTIHQWPATLVQPVGSPLSLECTVEGTSNPNLYWYRQAAGRGLQLLFYSVGIGQISSEVPQNLSASRPQDRQFILSSKKLLLSDSGFYLCALRGTGRLTNEKLFFGSGTQLSVL.

The V call is TRBV4-3, the J call TRBJ2-3; the D is unclear. Trimming pared 0 bases from V and 2 bases from J, leaving 6 bases between. The CDR3 is 14 residues long. The germline V gene has CDR1 LGHNA and CDR2 YSLEER. Here the CDR3 reads CASSQETPTDTQYF. The CDR3 region has the DNA TGCGCCAGCAGCCAAGAGACACCCACAGATACGCAGTATTTT.

The chain couples TRBV15 to TRBJ2-1; maybe TRBD1 (5 bases). Germline lookup yields CDR1 LNHNV and CDR2 YYDKDF (reference sequence). V was shortened by 1 base and J by 4 bases, with 11 bases between the two germline ends. This CDR3 is 15 amino acids long. CDR3 nucleotides: TGTGCCACCAGCAGAGGGGCCAGGGAATACAATGAGCAGTTCTTC. Encoded protein: CATSRGAREYNEQFF. Drawing the rest from reference TRBV15 and TRBJ2-1, the complete variable domain is DAMVIQNPRYQVTQFGKPVTLSCSQTLNHNVMYWYQQKSSQAPKLLFHYYDKDFNNEADTPDNFQSRRPNTSFCFLDIRSPGLGDTAMYLCATSRGAREYNEQFFGPGTRLTVL.

V gene TRBV6-5 combines with J gene TRBJ1-6; D might be TRBD1 (6 bases). The CDR3 sequence is 13 residues long. With 7 bases removed from V and 2 bases from J, the gap between germline ends came to 6 bases. Germline CDR1 MNHEY, CDR2 SVGAGI. Here the CDR3 reads CASKGAYNSPLHF. CDR3 DNA sequence: TGTGCCAGCAAGGGGGCCTATAATTCACCCCTCCACTTT.

The chain employs TRBV7-2 and TRBJ2-5; no reliable D call. Trimming stripped 2 bases from V and 7 bases from J, with 8 bases between. CDR1 SGHTA and CDR2 FQGNSA come from the germline V gene. The CDR3 extends over 12 amino acids. As DNA, the CDR3 is TGTGCCAGCAGCTTAATGGGTGGGACCCAGTACTTC. This translates into CASSLMGGTQYF.

The chain carries TRBV20-1 and TRBJ2-7; D gene ambiguous. Germline loops: CDR1 DFQATT, CDR2 SNEGSKA (reference sequence). The CDR3 spans 13 residues. Trimming cost V 3 bases and J 4 bases, with 13 bases left between them. CDR3 nucleotide sequence: TGCAGTGCTAGTAGGTACAGTACGTACGAGCAGTACTTC. It is translated as CSASRYSTYEQYF.

The CDR3 is CASSWRHEESEKLFF. CDR3 DNA: TGCGCCAGCAGCTGGCGCCATGAGGAATCTGAAAAACTGTTTTTT. The genes are TRBV5-1 and TRBJ1-4, with unresolved D. Looked up from germline, CDR1 is SGHRS and CDR2 is YFSETQ. CDR3 length equals 15 residues. The germline V and J ends were trimmed by 3 bases and 7 bases, with 16 bases remaining between them.

This CDR3 reads CASSLVGETEAFF. CDR3 coding DNA: TGCGCCAGCAGCTTGGTAGGGGAGACTGAAGCTTTCTTT. The chain is built from TRBV5-1 and TRBJ1-1; perhaps TRBD1 as D (5 bases). Germline V gene sequence: CDR1 SGHRS, CDR2 YFSETQ. Deletions cut 0 bases from V and 5 bases from J, with 8 bases between. The CDR3 spans 13 residues. Filled out from reference TRBV5-1 and TRBJ1-1, the complete variable domain reads KAGVTQTPRYLIKTRGQQVTLSCSPISGHRSVSWYQQTPGQGLQFLFEYFSETQRNKGNFPGRFSGRQFSNSRSEMNVSTLELGDSALYLCASSLVGETEAFFGQGTRLTVV.

Points on this clone: An end of the junction differs from the germline gene, which may be a read error. The rearrangement uses TRBV5-6 and TRBJ1-4; 7 positions agree with TRBD1. This CDR3 region has 11 residues. CDR1 is SGHDT and CDR2 is YYEEEE in the germline V gene. As DNA, the CDR3 is TGTGCCAGCAGCTTTGAGGGGACAGAAGATTTT. Translation: CASSFEGTEDF.

This clone turned up a few times. The chain employs TRBV19 and TRBJ1-1; D ambiguous. Germline V gene lookup returns CDR1 LNHDA and CDR2 SQIVND (reference sequence). V was pared by 4 bases and J by 1 base, with 10 bases between. There are 14 residues in the CDR3. CDR3 nucleotides: TGTGCCAGTAGTAATAAGGGCTCGAACACTGAAGCTTTCTTT. Amino acids: CASSNKGSNTEAFF.

The V and J genes are TRBV28 and TRBJ2-1; TRBD2 matches at 14 bases. In germline, CDR1 is MDHEN, CDR2 SYDVKM. This CDR3 is built from 18 residues. V trimming: 6 bases; J trimming: 8 bases; junction bases outside the gene matches: 15. The CDR3 is CASRPGLAGEFNRDEQFF. The CDR3 DNA reads as TGTGCCAGCAGGCCGGGACTAGCGGGGGAATTCAATCGGGATGAGCAGTTCTTC.

The rearrangement uses TRBV27 and TRBJ1-6; 7 bases align to TRBD1. Germline V gene data show CDR1 as MNHEY and CDR2 as SMNVEV (reference sequence). Trimming cost V 6 bases and J 10 bases; bases outside gene matches: 12. The CDR3 contains 15 residues. This CDR3 reads CASRPGNRGGSPLHF. CDR3 nucleotides: TGTGCCAGCAGACCCGGGAACAGGGGCGGCTCACCCCTCCACTTT.

This chain links TRBV5-1 with TRBJ1-3; 8 bases map to TRBD1. The junction had 4 bases not matched to a gene; V was cut back by 1 base and J by 7 bases. Germline CDR1 and CDR2: SGHRS and YFSETQ. This CDR3 spans 14 amino acids. CDR3 nucleotides: TGCGCCAGCAGCTTGACACAGGGGGGGAACACCATATATTTT. Its protein product is CASSLTQGGNTIYF.